This is a list of T cell receptor beta chains from one sample in a study of blood T cell repertoires in COVID-19. TCRdb's copy holds only in-frame clones and misses some; the assay was immunoSEQ multiplex PCR. The data show some 320,000 clones, 90% seen once. Specimen: PBMCs or T cells enriched from blood (not recorded which). All receptors derive from a man in his 60s who had recovered from COVID-19. Each CDR3 is given without its conserved first and last residue.

V	J	CDR3
TRBV5-1	TRBJ2-1	ASSPLPFLAGGYNEQF
TRBV10-3	TRBJ1-1	AISANGNTEAF
TRBV5-1	TRBJ1-1	ASSFGFVTADLNTEAF
TRBV29-1	TRBJ1-4	SVQQGIFEKLF
TRBV19	TRBJ1-2	ASSIPGQGADRYGYT
TRBV7-9	TRBJ1-1	ASSLARFQGKPNTEAF
TRBV6-5	TRBJ1-4	ASSSTQGMDEKLF
TRBV15	TRBJ1-1	ATSRDIEGGTEAF
TRBV4-1	TRBJ2-1	ASSQDLPGVPYNEQF
TRBV28	TRBJ2-3	ASSPHGGTDTQY
TRBV30	TRBJ1-1	AWSETAEAF
TRBV5-4	TRBJ2-7	ASSYGALYEQY
TRBV7-9	TRBJ1-6	ASSSGQYSPLH
TRBV4-2	TRBJ1-1	ASSQDLGQGRKAF
TRBV7-3	TRBJ1-1	ASSSRGNTEAF
TRBV19	TRBJ2-1	ASSFKTGTSGRARYNEQF
TRBV6-5	TRBJ1-2	ASSPNRARGYT
TRBV29-1	TRBJ1-4	SAQLNFNEKLF
TRBV25-1	TRBJ2-3	ASSELLAGSTDTQY
TRBV20-1	TRBJ2-7	SASGGIKGTGSAYEQY
TRBV19	TRBJ2-2	ASSIVGQPTGELF
TRBV9	TRBJ2-2	ASSVDRGELF
TRBV14	TRBJ2-2	ASNQSPTGELF
TRBV2	TRBJ2-1	ASSEKGTNYNEQF
TRBV11-2	TRBJ2-7	ASSLSSREQY
TRBV6-5	TRBJ2-7	ASRTAYEQY
TRBV10-3	TRBJ2-1	AISTTQGWQF
TRBV5-5	TRBJ1-5	ASSLVGGRNQPQH
TRBV6-5	TRBJ1-6	AIRQGQSPLH
TRBV7-9	TRBJ2-7	ASSLHGLYEQY
TRBV18	TRBJ1-5	ASSPGQTQPQH